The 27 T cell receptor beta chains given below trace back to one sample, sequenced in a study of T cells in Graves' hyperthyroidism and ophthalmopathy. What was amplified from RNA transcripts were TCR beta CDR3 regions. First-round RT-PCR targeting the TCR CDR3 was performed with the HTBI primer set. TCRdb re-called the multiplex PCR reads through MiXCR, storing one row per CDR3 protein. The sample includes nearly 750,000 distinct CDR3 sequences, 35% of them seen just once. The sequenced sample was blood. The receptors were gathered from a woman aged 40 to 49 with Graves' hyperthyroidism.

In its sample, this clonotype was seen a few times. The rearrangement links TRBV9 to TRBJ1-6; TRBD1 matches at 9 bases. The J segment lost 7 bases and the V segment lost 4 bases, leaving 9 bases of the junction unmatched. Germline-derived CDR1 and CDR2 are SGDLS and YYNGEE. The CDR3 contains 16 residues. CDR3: CASSPPGQGHNSPLHF. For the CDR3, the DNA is TGTGCCAGCAGCCCCCCGGGACAGGGTCACAATTCACCCCTCCACTTT.

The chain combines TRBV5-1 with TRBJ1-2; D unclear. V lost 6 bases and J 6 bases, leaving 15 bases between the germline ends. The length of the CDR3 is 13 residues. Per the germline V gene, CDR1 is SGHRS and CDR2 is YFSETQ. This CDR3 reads CASTPRGGNGYTF. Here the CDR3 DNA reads TGCGCCAGCACCCCTCGGGGAGGGAATGGCTACACCTTC. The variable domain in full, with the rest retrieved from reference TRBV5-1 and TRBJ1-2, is KAGVTQTPRYLIKTRGQQVTLSCSPISGHRSVSWYQQTPGQGLQFLFEYFSETQRNKGNFPGRFSGRQFSNSRSEMNVSTLELGDSALYLCASTPRGGNGYTFGSGTRLTVV.

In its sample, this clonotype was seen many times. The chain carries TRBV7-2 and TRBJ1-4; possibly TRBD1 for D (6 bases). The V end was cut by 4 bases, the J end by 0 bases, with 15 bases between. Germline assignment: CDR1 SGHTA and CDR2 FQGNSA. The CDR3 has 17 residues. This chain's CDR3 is CASSSPGHHATNEKLFF. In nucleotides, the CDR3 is TGTGCCAGCAGCTCCCCGGGACACCATGCAACTAATGAAAAACTGTTTTTT.

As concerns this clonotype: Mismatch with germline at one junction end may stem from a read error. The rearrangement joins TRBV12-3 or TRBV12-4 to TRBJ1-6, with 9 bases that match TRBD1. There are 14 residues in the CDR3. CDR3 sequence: CASSLGQGNSPLDF. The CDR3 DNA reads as TGTGCCAGCAGTCTCGGACAGGGGAATTCACCCCTCGACTTT.

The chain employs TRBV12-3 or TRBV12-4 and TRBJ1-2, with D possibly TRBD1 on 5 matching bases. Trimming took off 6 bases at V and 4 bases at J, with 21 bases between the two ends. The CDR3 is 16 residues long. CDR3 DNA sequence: TGTGCCAGCAGCCCGGGGGAGGGGTTGAGCGGCTATGGCTACACCTTC. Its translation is CASSPGEGLSGYGYTF.

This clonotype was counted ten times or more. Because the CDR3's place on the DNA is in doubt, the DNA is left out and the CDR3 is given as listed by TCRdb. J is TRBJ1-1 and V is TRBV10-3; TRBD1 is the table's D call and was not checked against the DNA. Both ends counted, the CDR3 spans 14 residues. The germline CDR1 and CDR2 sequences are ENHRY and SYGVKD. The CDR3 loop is CAISTSGGATEAFF.

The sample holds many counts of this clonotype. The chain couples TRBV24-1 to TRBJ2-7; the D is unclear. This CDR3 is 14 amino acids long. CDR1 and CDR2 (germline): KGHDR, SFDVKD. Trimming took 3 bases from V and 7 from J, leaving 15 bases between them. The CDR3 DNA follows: TGTGCCACCAGTGATAGGAGTCTCTTGTGGGAGCAGTACTTC. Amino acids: CATSDRSLLWEQYF.

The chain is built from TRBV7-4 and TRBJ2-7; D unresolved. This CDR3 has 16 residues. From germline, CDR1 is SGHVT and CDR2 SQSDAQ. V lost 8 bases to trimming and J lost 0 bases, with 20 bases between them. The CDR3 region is CASSPYWTGFSYEQYF. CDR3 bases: TGTGCCAGCTCACCTTATTGGACCGGGTTCTCCTACGAGCAGTACTTC.

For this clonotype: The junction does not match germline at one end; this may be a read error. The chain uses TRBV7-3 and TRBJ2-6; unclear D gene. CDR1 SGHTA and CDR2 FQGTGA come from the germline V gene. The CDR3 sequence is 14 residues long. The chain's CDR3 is CASSFTDGPNTEAF. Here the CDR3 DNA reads TGTGCCAGCAGCTTCACGGACGGTCCGAACACTGAAGCTTTC. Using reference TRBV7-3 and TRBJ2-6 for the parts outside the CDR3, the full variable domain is GAGVSQTPSNKVTEKGKYVELRCDPISGHTALYWYRQSLGQGPEFLIYFQGTGAADDSGLPNDRFFAVRPEGSVSTLKIQRTERGDSAVYLCASSFTDGPNTEAFGAGSRLTVL.

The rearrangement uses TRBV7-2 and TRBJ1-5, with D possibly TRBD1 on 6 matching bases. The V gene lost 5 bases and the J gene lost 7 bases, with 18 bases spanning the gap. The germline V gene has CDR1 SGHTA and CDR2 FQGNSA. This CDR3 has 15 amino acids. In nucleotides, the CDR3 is TGTGCCAGCAGCCTACTAACAGGGACGGGGCAGCCCCAGCATTTT. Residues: CASSLLTGTGQPQHF.

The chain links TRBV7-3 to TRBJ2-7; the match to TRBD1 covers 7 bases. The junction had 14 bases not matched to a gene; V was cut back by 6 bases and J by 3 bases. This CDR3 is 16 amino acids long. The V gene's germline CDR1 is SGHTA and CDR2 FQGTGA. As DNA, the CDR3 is TGTGCCAGCAGGAGAACGTCAAGACAGGGCGGCTACGAGCAGTACTTC. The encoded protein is CASRRTSRQGGYEQYF. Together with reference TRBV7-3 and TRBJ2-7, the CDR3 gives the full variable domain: GAGVSQTPSNKVTEKGKYVELRCDPISGHTALYWYRQSLGQGPEFLIYFQGTGAADDSGLPNDRFFAVRPEGSVSTLKIQRTERGDSAVYLCASRRTSRQGGYEQYFGPGTRLTVT.

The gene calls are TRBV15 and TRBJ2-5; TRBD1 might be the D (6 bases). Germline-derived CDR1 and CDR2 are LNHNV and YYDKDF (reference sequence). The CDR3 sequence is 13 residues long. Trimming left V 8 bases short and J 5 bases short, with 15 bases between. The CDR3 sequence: CATRYRVSETQYF. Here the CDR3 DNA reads TGTGCCACCCGATACAGGGTATCTGAGACCCAGTACTTC.

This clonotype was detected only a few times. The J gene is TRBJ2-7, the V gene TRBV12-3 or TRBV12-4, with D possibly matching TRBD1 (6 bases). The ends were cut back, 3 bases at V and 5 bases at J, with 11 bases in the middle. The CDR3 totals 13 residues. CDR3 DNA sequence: TGTGCCAGCAGTTTCGGGACAAACCACGAGCAGTACTTC. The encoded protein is CASSFGTNHEQYF.

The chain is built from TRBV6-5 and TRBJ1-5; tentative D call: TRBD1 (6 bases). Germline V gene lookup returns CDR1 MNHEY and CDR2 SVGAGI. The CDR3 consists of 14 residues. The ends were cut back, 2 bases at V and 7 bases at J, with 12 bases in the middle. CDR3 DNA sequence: TGTGCCAGCAGTTACGGAGGGGGACACCAGCCCCAGCATTTT. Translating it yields CASSYGGGHQPQHF.

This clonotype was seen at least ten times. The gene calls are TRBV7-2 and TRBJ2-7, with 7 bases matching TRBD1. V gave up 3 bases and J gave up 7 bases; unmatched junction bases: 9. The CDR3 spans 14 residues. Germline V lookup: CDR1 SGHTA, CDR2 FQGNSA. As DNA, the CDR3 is TGTGCCAGCAGCTTCTCACCTGGGACAGTTGAGCAGTACTTC. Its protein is CASSFSPGTVEQYF.

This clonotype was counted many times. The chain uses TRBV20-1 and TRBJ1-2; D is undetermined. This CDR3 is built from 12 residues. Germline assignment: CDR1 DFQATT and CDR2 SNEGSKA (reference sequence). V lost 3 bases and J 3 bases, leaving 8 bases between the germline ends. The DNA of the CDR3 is TGCAGTGCTAGTAAGAACCACTATGGCTACACCTTC. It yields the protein CSASKNHYGYTF.

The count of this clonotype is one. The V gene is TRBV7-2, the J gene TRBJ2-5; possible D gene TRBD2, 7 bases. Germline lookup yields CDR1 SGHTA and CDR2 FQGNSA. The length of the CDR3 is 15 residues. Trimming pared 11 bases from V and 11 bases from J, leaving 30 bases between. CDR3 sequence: CAGGVGAGLADTQYF. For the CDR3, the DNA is TGTGCCGGGGGGGTGGGGGCAGGGTTAGCAGATACGCAGTACTTC. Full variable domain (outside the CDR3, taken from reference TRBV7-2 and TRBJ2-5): GAGVSQSPSNKVTEKGKDVELRCDPISGHTALYWYRQSLGQGLEFLIYFQGNSAPDKSGLPSDRFSAERTGGSVSTLTIQRTQQEDSAVYLCAGGVGAGLADTQYFGPGTRLLVL.

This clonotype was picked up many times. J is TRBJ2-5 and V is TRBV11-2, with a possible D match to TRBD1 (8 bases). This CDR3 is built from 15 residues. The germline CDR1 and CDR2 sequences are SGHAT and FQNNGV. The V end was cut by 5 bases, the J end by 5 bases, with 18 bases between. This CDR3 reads CASSEGQGGLETQYF. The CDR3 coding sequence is TGTGCCAGCAGCGAAGGACAGGGAGGGTTGGAGACCCAGTACTTC.

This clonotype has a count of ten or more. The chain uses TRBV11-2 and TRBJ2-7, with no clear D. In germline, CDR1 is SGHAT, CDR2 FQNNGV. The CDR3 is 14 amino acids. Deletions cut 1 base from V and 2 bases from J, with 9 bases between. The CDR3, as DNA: TGTGCCAGCAGCTTAGGCCCAGCTACCTACGAGCAGTACTTC. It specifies CASSLGPATYEQYF.

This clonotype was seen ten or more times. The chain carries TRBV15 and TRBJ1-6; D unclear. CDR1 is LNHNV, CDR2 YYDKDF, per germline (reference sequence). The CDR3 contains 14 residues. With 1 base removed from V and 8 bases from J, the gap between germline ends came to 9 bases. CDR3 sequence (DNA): TGTGCCACCAGCAGAGTACGCGGGGATTCACCCCTCCACTTT. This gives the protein CATSRVRGDSPLHF.

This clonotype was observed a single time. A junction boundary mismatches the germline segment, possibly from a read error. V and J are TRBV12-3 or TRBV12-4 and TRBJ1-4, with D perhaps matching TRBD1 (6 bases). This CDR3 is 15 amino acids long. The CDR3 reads CASSRQVEDREKLVF. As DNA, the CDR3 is TGTGCCAGCAGTCGACAGGTCGAGGATCGTGAAAAACTGGTTTTT.

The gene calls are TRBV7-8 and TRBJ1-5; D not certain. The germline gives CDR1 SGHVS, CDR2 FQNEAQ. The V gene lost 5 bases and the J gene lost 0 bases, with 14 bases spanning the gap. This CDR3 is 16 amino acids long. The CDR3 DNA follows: TGTGCCAGCAGCCCCCGGTCGGCGGGTAGCAATCAGCCCCAGCATTTT. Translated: CASSPRSAGSNQPQHF.

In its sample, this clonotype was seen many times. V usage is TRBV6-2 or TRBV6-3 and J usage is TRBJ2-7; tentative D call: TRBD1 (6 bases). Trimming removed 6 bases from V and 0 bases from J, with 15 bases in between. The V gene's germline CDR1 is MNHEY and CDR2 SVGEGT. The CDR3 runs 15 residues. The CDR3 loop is CASSDTGTFSYEQYF. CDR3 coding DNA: TGTGCCAGCAGCGACACAGGGACGTTCTCCTACGAGCAGTACTTC.

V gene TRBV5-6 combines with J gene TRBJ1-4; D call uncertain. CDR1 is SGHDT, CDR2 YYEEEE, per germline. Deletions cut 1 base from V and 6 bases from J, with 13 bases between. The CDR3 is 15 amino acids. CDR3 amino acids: CASSLRALRDEKLFF. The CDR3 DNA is TGTGCCAGCAGCTTGCGGGCACTCCGGGATGAAAAACTGTTTTTT.

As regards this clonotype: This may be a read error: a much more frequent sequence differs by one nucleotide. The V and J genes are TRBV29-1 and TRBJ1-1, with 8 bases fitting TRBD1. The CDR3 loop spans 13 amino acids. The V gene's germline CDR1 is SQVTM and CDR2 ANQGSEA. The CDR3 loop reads CSVEDPGGSEASF. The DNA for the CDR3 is TGCAGCGTTGAAGACCCAGGGGGCAGTGAAGCTTCCTTT.

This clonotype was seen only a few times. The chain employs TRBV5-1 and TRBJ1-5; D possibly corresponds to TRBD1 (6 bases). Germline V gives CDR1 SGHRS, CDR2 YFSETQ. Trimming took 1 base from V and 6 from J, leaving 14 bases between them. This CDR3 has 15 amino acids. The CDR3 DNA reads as TGCGCCAGCAGCTTGAATTGGGGGCCGGGTCAGCCCCAGCATTTT. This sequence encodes CASSLNWGPGQPQHF.

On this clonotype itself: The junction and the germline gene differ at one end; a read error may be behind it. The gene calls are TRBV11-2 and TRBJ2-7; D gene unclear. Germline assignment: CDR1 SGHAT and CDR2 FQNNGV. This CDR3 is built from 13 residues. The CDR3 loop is CASSSPSIYGQYF. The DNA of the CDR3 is TGTGCCAGCAGCTCTCCTAGTATTTACGGGCAGTACTTC.